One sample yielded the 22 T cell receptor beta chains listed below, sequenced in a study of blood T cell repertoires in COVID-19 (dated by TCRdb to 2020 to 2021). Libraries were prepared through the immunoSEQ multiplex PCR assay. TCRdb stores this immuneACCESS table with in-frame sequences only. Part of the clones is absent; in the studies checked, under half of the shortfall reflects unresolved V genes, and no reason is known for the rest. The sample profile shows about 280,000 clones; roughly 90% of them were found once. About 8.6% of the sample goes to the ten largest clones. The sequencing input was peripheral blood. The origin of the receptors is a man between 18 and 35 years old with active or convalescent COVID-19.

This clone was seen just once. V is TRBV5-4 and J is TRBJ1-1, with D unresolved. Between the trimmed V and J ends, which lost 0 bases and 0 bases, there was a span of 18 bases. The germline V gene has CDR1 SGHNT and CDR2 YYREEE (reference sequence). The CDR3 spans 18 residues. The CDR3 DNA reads TGTGCCAGCAGCTTGGTTCGGGTGAGGGTGCCAATGAACACTGAAGCTTTCTTT. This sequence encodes CASSLVRVRVPMNTEAFF. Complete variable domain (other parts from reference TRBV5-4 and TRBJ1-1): ETGVTQSPTHLIKTRGQQVTLRCSSQSGHNTVSWYQQALGQGPQFIFQYYREEENGRGNFPPRFSGLQFPNYSSELNVNALELDDSALYLCASSLVRVRVPMNTEAFFGQGTRLTVV.

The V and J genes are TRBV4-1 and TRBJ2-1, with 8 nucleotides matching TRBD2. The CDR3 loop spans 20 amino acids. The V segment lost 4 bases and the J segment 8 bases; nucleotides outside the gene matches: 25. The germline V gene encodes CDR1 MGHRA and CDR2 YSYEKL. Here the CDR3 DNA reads TGCGCCAGCAGCCCAAGTTGGCTAGCGGGCGCCGTTGGTGAGGCCGATGAGCAGTTCTTC. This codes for CASSPSWLAGAVGEADEQFF.

The CDR3 DNA reads TGTGCCAGCAGCCAAGATAGGGTATTTTCTTGGCGGGGGGGCGTCGAGCAGTACTTC. Translation: CASSQDRVFSWRGGVEQYF. V and J are TRBV14 and TRBJ2-7, with 9 bases identical to TRBD2. Trimming cost V 0 bases and J 6 bases; bases outside gene matches: 18. This CDR3 is 19 amino acids long. Germline CDR1 reads SGHDN; CDR2 reads FVKESK. The complete variable domain, with remaining parts taken from reference TRBV14 and TRBJ2-7, reads EAGVTQFPSHSVIEKGQTVTLRCDPISGHDNLYWYRRVMGKEIKFLLHFVKESKQDESGMPNNRFLAERTGGTYSTLKVQPAELEDSGVYFCASSQDRVFSWRGGVEQYFGPGTRLTVT.

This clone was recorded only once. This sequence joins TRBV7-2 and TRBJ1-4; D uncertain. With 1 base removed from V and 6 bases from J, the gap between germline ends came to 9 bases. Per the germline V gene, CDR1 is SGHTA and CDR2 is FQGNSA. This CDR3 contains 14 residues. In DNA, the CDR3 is TGTGCCAGCAGCTTAGTACTGGCGGATGAAAAACTGTTTTTT. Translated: CASSLVLADEKLFF.

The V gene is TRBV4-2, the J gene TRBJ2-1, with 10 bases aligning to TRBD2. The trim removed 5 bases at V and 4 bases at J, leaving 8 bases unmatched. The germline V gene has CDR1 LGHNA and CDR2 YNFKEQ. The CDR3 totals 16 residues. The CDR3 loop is CASSSLQAGGYNEQFF. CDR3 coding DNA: TGTGCCAGCAGCTCGCTACAAGCGGGGGGGTACAATGAGCAGTTCTTC.

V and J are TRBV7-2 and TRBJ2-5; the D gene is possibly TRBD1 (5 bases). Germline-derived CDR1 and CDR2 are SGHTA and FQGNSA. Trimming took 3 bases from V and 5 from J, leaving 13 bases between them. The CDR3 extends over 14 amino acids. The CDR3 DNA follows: TGTGCCAGCAGCTTCAGGCGCAGGGATGAGACCCAGTACTTC. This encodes CASSFRRRDETQYF. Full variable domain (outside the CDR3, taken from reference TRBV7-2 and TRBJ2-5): GAGVSQSPSNKVTEKGKDVELRCDPISGHTALYWYRQSLGQGLEFLIYFQGNSAPDKSGLPSDRFSAERTGGSVSTLTIQRTQQEDSAVYLCASSFRRRDETQYFGPGTRLLVL.

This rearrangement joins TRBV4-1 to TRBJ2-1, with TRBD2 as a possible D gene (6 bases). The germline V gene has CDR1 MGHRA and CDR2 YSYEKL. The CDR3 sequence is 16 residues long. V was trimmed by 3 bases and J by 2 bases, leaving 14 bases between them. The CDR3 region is CASSHLGLHPYNEQFF. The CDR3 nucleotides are TGCGCCAGCAGCCATTTGGGACTTCATCCCTACAATGAGCAGTTCTTC.

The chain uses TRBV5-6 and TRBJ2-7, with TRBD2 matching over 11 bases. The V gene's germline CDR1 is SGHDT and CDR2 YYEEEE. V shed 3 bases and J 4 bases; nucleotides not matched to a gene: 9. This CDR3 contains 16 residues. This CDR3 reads CASSWWGLAEYYEQYF. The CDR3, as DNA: TGTGCCAGCAGCTGGTGGGGACTAGCGGAATATTACGAGCAGTACTTC.

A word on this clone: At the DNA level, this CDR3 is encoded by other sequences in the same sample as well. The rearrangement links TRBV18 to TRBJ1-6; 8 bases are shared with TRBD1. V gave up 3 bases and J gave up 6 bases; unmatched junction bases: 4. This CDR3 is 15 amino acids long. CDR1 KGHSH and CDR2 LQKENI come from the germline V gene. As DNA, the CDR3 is TGTGCCAGCTCACCGTCAGGGGGCACTAATTCACCCCTCCACTTT. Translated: CASSPSGGTNSPLHF.

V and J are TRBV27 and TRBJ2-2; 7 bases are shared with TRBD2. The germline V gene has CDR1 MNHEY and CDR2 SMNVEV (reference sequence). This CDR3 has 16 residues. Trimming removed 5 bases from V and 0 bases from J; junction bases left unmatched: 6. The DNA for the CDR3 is TGTGCCAGCAGTACCCTGGGGGGGACGAACACCGGGGAGCTGTTTTTT. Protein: CASSTLGGTNTGELFF.

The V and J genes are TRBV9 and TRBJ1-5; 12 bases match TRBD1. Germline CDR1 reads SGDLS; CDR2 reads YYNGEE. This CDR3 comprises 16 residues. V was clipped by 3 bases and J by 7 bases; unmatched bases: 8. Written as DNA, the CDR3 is TGTGCCAGCAGCGGGGGACAGGGGGCGGCCGGACAGCCCCAGCATTTT. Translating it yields CASSGGQGAAGQPQHF.

Here the CDR3 DNA reads TGTGCCAGTAGTATTAGCGGCGGAAATGAAAAACTGTTTTTT. This gives the protein CASSISGGNEKLFF. The chain joins TRBV19 to TRBJ1-4, with unresolved D. The V and J ends lost 3 bases and 5 bases respectively, with 10 bases between them. The CDR3 contains 14 residues. Germline V gene data show CDR1 as LNHDA and CDR2 as SQIVND (reference sequence).

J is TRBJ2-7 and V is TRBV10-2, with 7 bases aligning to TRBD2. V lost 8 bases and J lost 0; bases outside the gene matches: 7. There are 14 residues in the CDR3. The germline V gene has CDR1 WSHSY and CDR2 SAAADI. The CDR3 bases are TGCGCCAGCTCTGGGGGGGGAAGCTCCTACGAGCAGTACTTC. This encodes CASSGGGSSYEQYF.

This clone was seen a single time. CDR3 region: CASSLDWEETQYF. DNA of the CDR3: TGTGCCAGCAGTCTGGACTGGGAGGAGACCCAGTACTTC. This chain joins TRBV5-6 and TRBJ2-5; D is perhaps TRBD2 (5 bases). Germline CDR1 reads SGHDT; CDR2 reads YYEEEE. The ends were cut back, 5 bases at V and 5 bases at J, with 13 bases in the middle. This CDR3 contains 13 residues.

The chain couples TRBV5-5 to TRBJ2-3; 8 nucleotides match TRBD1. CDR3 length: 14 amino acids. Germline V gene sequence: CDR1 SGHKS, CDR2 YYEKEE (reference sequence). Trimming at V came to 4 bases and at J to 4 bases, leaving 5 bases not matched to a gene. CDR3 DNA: TGTGCCAGCAGCATCGGACAGGGACCAGATACGCAGTATTTT. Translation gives CASSIGQGPDTQYF.

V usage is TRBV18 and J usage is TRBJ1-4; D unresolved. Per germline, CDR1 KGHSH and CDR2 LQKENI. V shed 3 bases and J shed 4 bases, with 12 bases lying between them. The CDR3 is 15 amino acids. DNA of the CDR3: TGTGCCAGCTCACCGACGGACGGGAGTAATGAAAAACTGTTTTTT. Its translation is CASSPTDGSNEKLFF.

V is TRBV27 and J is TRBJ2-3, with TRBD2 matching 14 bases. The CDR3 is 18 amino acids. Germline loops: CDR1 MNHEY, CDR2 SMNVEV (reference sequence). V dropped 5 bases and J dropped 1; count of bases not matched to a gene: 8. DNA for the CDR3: TGTGCCAGCAGTCCCCGACTAGCGGGGGGGCTGGGCACAGATACGCAGTATTTT. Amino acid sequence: CASSPRLAGGLGTDTQYF.

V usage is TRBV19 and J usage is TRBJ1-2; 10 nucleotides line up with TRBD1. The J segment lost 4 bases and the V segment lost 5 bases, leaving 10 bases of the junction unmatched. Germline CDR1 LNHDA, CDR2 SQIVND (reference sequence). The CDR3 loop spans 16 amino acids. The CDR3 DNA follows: TGTGCCAGTAGTGTGACAGGGGGCTTACCGTCCTATGGCTACACCTTC. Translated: CASSVTGGLPSYGYTF.

CDR3: CASSNRQRSNGYGYTF. The DNA for the CDR3 is TGTGCCAGCAGCAATCGACAGAGGTCTAACGGCTATGGCTACACCTTC. V is TRBV7-8 and J is TRBJ1-2; a weak D match, TRBD1 (5 bases). V shed 5 bases and J shed 4 bases, with 20 bases lying between them. This CDR3 comprises 16 residues. Germline CDR1 SGHVS, CDR2 FQNEAQ. The whole variable domain, remainder taken from reference TRBV7-8 and TRBJ1-2, is GAGVSQSPRYKVAKRGQDVALRCDPISGHVSLFWYQQALGQGPEFLTYFQNEAQLDKSGLPSDRFFAERPEGSVSTLKIQRTQQEDSAVYLCASSNRQRSNGYGYTFGSGTRLTVV.

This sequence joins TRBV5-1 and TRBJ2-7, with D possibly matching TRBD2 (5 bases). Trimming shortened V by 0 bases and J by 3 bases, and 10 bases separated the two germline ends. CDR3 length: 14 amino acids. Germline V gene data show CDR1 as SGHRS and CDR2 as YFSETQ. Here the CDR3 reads CASSLEERIYEQYF. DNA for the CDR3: TGCGCCAGCAGCTTGGAGGAGCGGATCTACGAGCAGTACTTC.

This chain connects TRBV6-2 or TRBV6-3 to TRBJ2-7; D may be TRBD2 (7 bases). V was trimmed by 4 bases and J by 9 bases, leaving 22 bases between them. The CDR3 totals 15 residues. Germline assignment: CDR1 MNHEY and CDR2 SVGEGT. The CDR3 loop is CASSWGGLAASGQYF. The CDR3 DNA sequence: TGTGCCAGCAGTTGGGGGGGGCTAGCGGCCTCGGGGCAGTACTTC.

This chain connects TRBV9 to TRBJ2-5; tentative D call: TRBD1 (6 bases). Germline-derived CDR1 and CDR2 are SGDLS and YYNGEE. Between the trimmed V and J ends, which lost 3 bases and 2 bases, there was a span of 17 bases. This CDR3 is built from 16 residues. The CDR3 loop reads CASSGPTGRSQETQYF. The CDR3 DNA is TGTGCCAGCAGCGGACCGACAGGTAGATCACAAGAGACCCAGTACTTC. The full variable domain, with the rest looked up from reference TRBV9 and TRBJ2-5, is DSGVTQTPKHLITATGQRVTLRCSPRSGDLSVYWYQQSLDQGLQFLIQYYNGEERAKGNILERFSAQQFPDLHSELNLSSLELGDSALYFCASSGPTGRSQETQYFGPGTRLLVL.